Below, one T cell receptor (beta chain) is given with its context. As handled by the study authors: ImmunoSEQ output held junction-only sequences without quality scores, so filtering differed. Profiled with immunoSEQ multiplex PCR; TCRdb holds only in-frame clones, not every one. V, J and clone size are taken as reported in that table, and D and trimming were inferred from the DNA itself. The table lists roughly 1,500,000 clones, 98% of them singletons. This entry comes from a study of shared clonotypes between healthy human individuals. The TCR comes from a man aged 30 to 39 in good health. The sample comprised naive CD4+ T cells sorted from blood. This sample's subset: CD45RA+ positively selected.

The chain's CDR3 is CASSEGIAAEAFF. CDR3 bases: TGTGCCAGCAGTGAGGGAATCGCCGCTGAAGCTTTCTTT. This chain uses TRBV6-1 with TRBJ1-1; the D is unclear. The CDR3 runs 13 residues. Germline loops: CDR1 MNHNS, CDR2 SASEGT. The V end lost 3 bases, the J end lost 6 bases, and 11 bases lay between the germline ends.